Presented here are 11 T cell receptor beta chains from one specimen sequenced in a study of Ad26.COV2.S vaccination and SARS-CoV-2 variants. Treatment described: 19 received Ad26.COV2.S at low or high dose, single or two shots; roughly five received placebo; per-sample allocation not given. Material that was analyzed had been drawn on day 63 after the first vaccine or placebo injection. Generated by immunoSEQ multiplex PCR, the TCRdb table keeps only in-frame clones and is missing some. The sample has a few hundred thousand clones, about nine tenths seen once. The sample consisted of peripheral blood, taken in a trial of Ad26.COV2.S vaccine versus placebo. These receptors were collected from a person between 18 and 65 years old who received the Ad26.COV2.S COVID-19 vaccine or a placebo.

The J gene is TRBJ2-7, the V gene TRBV3-1 (or the pseudogene TRBV3-2); TRBD1 matches at 8 bases. The V and J ends lost 4 bases and 5 bases, in that order; junction bases with no gene match: 10. This CDR3 spans 15 amino acids. The germline V gene has CDR1 LGHDT and CDR2 YNNKEL (reference sequence). CDR3 residues: CASSLSSTGEDEQYF. Written as DNA, the CDR3 is TGTGCCAGCAGCCTTTCGTCGACAGGGGAAGACGAGCAGTACTTC.

The J gene is TRBJ2-7, the V gene TRBV7-2; D not resolved. CDR1 and CDR2 (germline): SGHTA, FQGNSA. V was clipped by 2 bases and J by 2 bases, with 10 bases between them. The CDR3 contains 14 residues. Here the CDR3 DNA reads TGTGCCAGCAGCTTAATCAGTACAACCTACGAGCAGTACTTC. This sequence encodes CASSLISTTYEQYF. The entire variable domain, with the rest obtained from reference TRBV7-2 and TRBJ2-7, is as follows: GAGVSQSPSNKVTEKGKDVELRCDPISGHTALYWYRQSLGQGLEFLIYFQGNSAPDKSGLPSDRFSAERTGGSVSTLTIQRTQQEDSAVYLCASSLISTTYEQYFGPGTRLTVT.

This chain joins TRBV7-8 and TRBJ1-5; a possible D gene is TRBD1 (5 bases). This CDR3 is built from 12 residues. V was cut by 11 bases and J by 0 bases, with 8 bases left in between. CDR1 is SGHVS, CDR2 FQNEAQ, per germline. As DNA, the CDR3 is TGTGCCGCGGGGGTTAGCAATCAGCCCCAGCATTTT. Translated, it gives CAAGVSNQPQHF.

The chain recombines TRBV28 with TRBJ2-3; 8 positions agree with TRBD1. Germline V lookup: CDR1 MDHEN, CDR2 SYDVKM. V dropped 2 bases and J dropped 2; count of bases not matched to a gene: 3. This CDR3 comprises 15 residues. The CDR3 here is CASSLQGAATDTQYF. Written as DNA, the CDR3 is TGTGCCAGCAGTTTACAGGGGGCGGCCACAGATACGCAGTATTTT.

This chain uses TRBV7-9 with TRBJ2-1; TRBD1 or TRBD2 may be the D gene (5 bases each). The CDR3 covers 15 residues. CDR1 SEHNR and CDR2 FQNEAQ come from the germline V gene (reference sequence). Trimming removed 0 bases at V and 9 bases at J, with 15 bases between. The CDR3 DNA reads TGTGCCAGCAGCTTAGCGAGTTTACGGGACGTTGAGCAGTTCTTC. Its translation is CASSLASLRDVEQFF. Complete variable domain (other parts from reference TRBV7-9 and TRBJ2-1): DTGVSQNPRHKITKRGQNVTFRCDPISEHNRLYWYRQTLGQGPEFLTYFQNEAQLEKSRLLSDRFSAERPKGSFSTLEIQRTEQGDSAMYLCASSLASLRDVEQFFGPGTRLTVL.

The genes are TRBV12-3 or TRBV12-4 and TRBJ1-1; D unresolved. The CDR3 is 11 residues long. Trimming removed 7 bases at V and 6 bases at J, with 9 bases between. The chain's CDR3 is CASIGGSEAFF. The CDR3 nucleotides read TGTGCCAGCATCGGTGGTTCTGAAGCTTTCTTT.

V gene TRBV21-1 combines with J gene TRBJ2-7; the table's D call, TRBD2, was not checked against the DNA. TRBV21-1 is a known pseudogene. The CDR3 contains 15 residues. CDR3 bases: TGTGCCAGCAGCAAAGGGGAGCGGGAGGGCTACGAGCAGTACTTC. It specifies CASSKGEREGYEQYF.

This sequence joins TRBV28 and TRBJ1-4, with 7 bases that match TRBD1. CDR1 is MDHEN and CDR2 is SYDVKM in the germline V gene. With 7 bases clipped from V and 3 bases from J, the junction kept 8 bases outside the gene matches. This CDR3 is built from 15 residues. The CDR3 bases are TGTGCCAGCATCCCACCACAGGGGTCTAATGAAAAACTGTTTTTT. Its protein is CASIPPQGSNEKLFF.

In DNA form, the CDR3 reads TGTGCCAGCAGTGGCGGGACTAATCAGCCCCAGCATTTT. Its protein is CASSGGTNQPQHF. This sequence joins TRBV12-3 or TRBV12-4 and TRBJ1-5, with D possibly TRBD1 on 5 matching bases. The CDR3 has 13 amino acids. Trimming removed 5 bases at V and 4 bases at J, with 9 bases between.

This clone was seen just once. The chain recombines TRBV14 with TRBJ2-7; 9 positions match TRBD1. Germline V gives CDR1 SGHDN, CDR2 FVKESK. Trimming cost V 4 bases and J 2 bases; bases outside gene matches: 9. This CDR3 is 16 amino acids long. The DNA of the CDR3 is TGTGCCAGCAGCCGCTCCGGGACAGGGCCGGCCTACGAGCAGTACTTC. Amino acid sequence: CASSRSGTGPAYEQYF.

This clone was detected once. The chain uses TRBV9 and TRBJ1-2; 8 nucleotides line up with TRBD1. Germline CDR1 SGDLS, CDR2 YYNGEE. There are 15 residues in the CDR3. The trim removed 0 bases at V and 0 bases at J, leaving 1 base unmatched. CDR3 residues: CASSVGDRSNYGYTF. The CDR3 coding sequence is TGTGCCAGCAGCGTAGGGGACAGGTCTAACTATGGCTACACCTTC.